This T cell receptor (beta chain) was profiled in a study of control samples from healthy donors and cancer patients. The V gene's germline CDR1 is SGHDT and CDR2 YYEEEE. The CDR3 has 14 residues. The J segment lost 3 bases and the V segment lost 4 bases, leaving 5 bases of the junction unmatched. This table comes from immunoSEQ multiplex PCR, and its TCRdb copy is limited to in-frame clones, with some not included. The sample records 250,000 to 300,000 clones, roughly 82% being singletons. Material: PBMCs. This TCR was sampled from a woman aged 55-75 years with lung cancer. The rearrangement joins TRBV5-6 to TRBJ2-7; 9 bases agree with TRBD1. In DNA form, the CDR3 reads TGTGCCAGCAGCATCGACAGGGGGAGCTACGAGCAGTACTTC. The encoded protein is CASSIDRGSYEQYF.